The 22 T cell receptor beta chains below were found in one sample sequenced in a study of CD8+ T cells in alopecia areata. RNA, once extracted, was reverse transcribed into cDNA for use as the sequencing template. Profiling relied on immunoSEQ multiplex PCR, and the TCRdb table lists in-frame clones only, not all of them. The data show about 200,000 clones, around two fifths seen once. Sample treatment: oral pan-JAK inhibitor, 5-10 mg twice daily. Sample: CD4+ T cells sorted from blood, taken between weeks 30 and 35, from a patient treated with tofacitinib. Receptor source: a human donor with alopecia areata.

This clone was observed a handful of times. The chain employs TRBV14 and TRBJ2-7; the D gene could be TRBD1 or TRBD2 (5 bases each). Germline V gene data show CDR1 as SGHDN and CDR2 as FVKESK. The CDR3 totals 14 residues. V shed 0 bases and J shed 9 bases, with 15 bases lying between them. The CDR3 DNA follows: TGTGCCAGCAGCCAAGAAAGTCGAGGGGTTGTGCAGTACTTC. Residues: CASSQESRGVVQYF.

There are a few counts of this clone. The chain carries TRBV5-1 and TRBJ2-5; tentatively, D is TRBD2 (5 bases). The CDR3 length is 14 residues. V lost 4 bases and J lost 5, with 15 bases in between. Germline CDR1 and CDR2: SGHRS and YFSETQ. CDR3: CASSTSPGLETQYF. The CDR3 DNA follows: TGCGCCAGCAGCACCAGTCCGGGGTTGGAGACCCAGTACTTC. The full variable domain, its missing parts supplied by reference TRBV5-1 and TRBJ2-5, is KAGVTQTPRYLIKTRGQQVTLSCSPISGHRSVSWYQQTPGQGLQFLFEYFSETQRNKGNFPGRFSGRQFSNSRSEMNVSTLELGDSALYLCASSTSPGLETQYFGPGTRLLVL.

This clone has more than one count but fewer than ten. V is TRBV18 and J is TRBJ2-3, with a tentative D call TRBD1 (6 bases). This CDR3 has 14 amino acids. The germline V and J ends were trimmed by 5 bases and 2 bases, with 11 bases remaining between them. The germline V gene encodes CDR1 KGHSH and CDR2 LQKENI. As DNA, the CDR3 is TGTGCCAGCTCAATACAGGGTATCACAGATACGCAGTATTTT. This translates into CASSIQGITDTQYF.

In DNA, the CDR3 is TGTGCCAGCAGTGATACAGCTTTTACGCAGTATTTT. Protein: CASSDTAFTQYF. This chain connects TRBV2 to TRBJ2-3, with D uncertain. Germline V gives CDR1 SNHLY, CDR2 FYNNEI. CDR3 length: 12 amino acids. V was pared by 3 bases and J by 8 bases, with 9 bases between.

V and J are TRBV6-5 and TRBJ1-6; D is ambiguous. Germline loops: CDR1 MNHEY, CDR2 SVGAGI. V gave up 7 bases and J gave up 6 bases, with 10 bases separating them. There are 13 residues in the CDR3. The CDR3 reads CASTEVSNSPLHF. CDR3 coding DNA: TGTGCCAGCACTGAGGTTTCTAATTCACCCCTCCACTTT.

This chain connects TRBV15 to TRBJ1-5, with 7 nucleotides matching TRBD1. The germline V gene has CDR1 LNHNV and CDR2 YYDKDF (reference sequence). V shed 7 bases and J 2 bases; nucleotides not matched to a gene: 5. The CDR3 consists of 14 residues. CDR3 region: CATTTGVGNQPQHF. The CDR3 DNA follows: TGTGCCACCACCACAGGGGTCGGCAATCAGCCCCAGCATTTT.

The V and J genes are TRBV7-2 and TRBJ2-1, with 8 bases aligning to TRBD1. The germline gives CDR1 SGHTA, CDR2 FQGNSA. CDR3 size: 15 residues. V lost 1 base to trimming and J lost 7 bases; unmatched junction nucleotides: 6. The CDR3 is CASSLGDRKSNEQFF. In nucleotides, the CDR3 is TGTGCCAGCAGCTTAGGGGACAGGAAGTCAAATGAGCAGTTCTTC.

This chain links TRBV30 with TRBJ1-5, with TRBD1 as a possible D gene (6 bases). The CDR3 length is 12 residues. Per the germline V gene, CDR1 is GTSNPN and CDR2 is SVGIG (reference sequence). Trimming pared 2 bases from V and 5 bases from J, leaving 7 bases between. CDR3 sequence reads: CAWSPGDQPQHF. The CDR3 DNA reads TGTGCCTGGAGTCCAGGGGATCAGCCCCAGCATTTT.

This clone was counted once. The V gene is TRBV18, the J gene TRBJ2-7; D ambiguous. CDR1 is KGHSH and CDR2 is LQKENI in the germline V gene. The CDR3 is 14 residues long. Trimming cost V 0 bases and J 2 bases, with 8 bases left between them. CDR3 amino acids: CASSPPTRTYEQYF. The CDR3 coding sequence is TGTGCCAGCTCACCACCGACCAGGACCTACGAGCAGTACTTC.

This clone was counted a few times. This chain uses TRBV19 with TRBJ1-1, with D possibly TRBD1 on 6 matching bases. V was pared by 2 bases and J by 0 bases, with 19 bases between. Per the germline V gene, CDR1 is LNHDA and CDR2 is SQIVND (reference sequence). The CDR3 sequence is 18 residues long. CDR3 loop: CASSIPRAGGGLNTEAFF. The CDR3 DNA reads as TGTGCCAGTAGTATACCGCGAGCCGGGGGGGGCTTGAACACTGAAGCTTTCTTT.

Only a few counts were recorded for this clone. V usage is TRBV25-1 and J usage is TRBJ2-1, with D hard to call. In germline, CDR1 is MGHDK, CDR2 SYGVNS. The V end was cut by 1 base, the J end by 3 bases, with 10 bases between. The CDR3 is 15 amino acids. This CDR3 reads CASSELASGYNEQFF. CDR3 DNA: TGTGCCAGCAGTGAATTAGCCTCAGGCTACAATGAGCAGTTCTTC.

The J gene is TRBJ1-1, the V gene TRBV30, with a weak D call TRBD1 (5 bases). Germline V gene lookup returns CDR1 GTSNPN and CDR2 SVGIG (reference sequence). The V gene lost 2 bases and the J gene lost 1 base, with 11 bases spanning the gap. The CDR3 has 14 amino acids. The CDR3 spells CAWSLTVPNTEAFF. CDR3 nucleotides: TGTGCCTGGAGTCTGACAGTCCCGAACACTGAAGCTTTCTTT.

The rearrangement joins TRBV6-5 to TRBJ2-5; 10 positions agree with TRBD1. The DNA end favors TRBJ2-7, so the J call may be wrong. The CDR3 is 15 amino acids. Per the germline V gene, CDR1 is MNHEY and CDR2 is SVGAGI. CDR3 DNA sequence: TGTGCCAGCAGTTACTCGAGACAGGGGGCAGTCGAGCAGTACTTC. It specifies CASSYSRQGAVEQYF.

The CDR3: CASSFGTGGSNEQFF. The DNA of the CDR3 is TGTGCCAGCAGTTTCGGGACAGGGGGCTCCAATGAGCAGTTCTTC. The rearrangement links TRBV27 to TRBJ2-1; the match to TRBD1 covers 12 bases. With 3 bases clipped from V and 6 bases from J, the junction kept 3 bases outside the gene matches. The CDR3 has 15 residues. CDR1 and CDR2 (germline): MNHEY, SMNVEV (reference sequence).

This chain connects TRBV30 to TRBJ2-4; perhaps D is TRBD1 or TRBD2 (5 bases each). Germline CDR1 reads GTSNPN; CDR2 reads SVGIG (reference sequence). The CDR3 spans 15 residues. Trimming took 0 bases from V and 3 from J, leaving 12 bases between them. CDR3 loop: CAWSVWDQGKNIQYF. The CDR3 DNA is TGTGCCTGGAGTGTTTGGGACCAGGGCAAAAACATTCAGTACTTC.

This clone was recorded a few times. DNA for the CDR3: TGTGCCAGTACCAGTATAGGGGGACAGGACTTTAATGGCTACACCTTC. Residues: CASTSIGGQDFNGYTF. This chain connects TRBV19 to TRBJ1-2; 8 bases agree with TRBD1. Germline-derived CDR1 and CDR2 are LNHDA and SQIVND (reference sequence). The V gene end was trimmed by 7 bases and the J gene end by 6 bases; junction bases not matched to a gene: 16. This CDR3 has 16 residues.

The J gene is TRBJ1-1, the V gene TRBV30; perhaps TRBD1 as D (5 bases). CDR3 length: 12 amino acids. With 2 bases removed from V and 11 bases from J, the gap between germline ends came to 15 bases. Per germline, CDR1 GTSNPN and CDR2 SVGIG (reference sequence). The CDR3 nucleotides read TGTGCCTGGAGTAGCGGGGGAGCAGTGGCTTTCTTT. It yields the protein CAWSSGGAVAFF.

This clone was recorded a few times. The genes are TRBV5-1 and TRBJ2-6; weak D call: TRBD1 (7 bases). Trimming removed 0 bases at V and 4 bases at J, with 11 bases between. The CDR3 covers 16 residues. Germline loops: CDR1 SGHRS, CDR2 YFSETQ. In DNA, the CDR3 is TGCGCCAGCAGCTTGGGACAGGGACTCGGGGCCAACGTCCTGACTTTC. Translated, it gives CASSLGQGLGANVLTF.

This clone was recorded a few times. The chain couples TRBV2 to TRBJ1-1; D uncertain. There are 13 residues in the CDR3. The V gene's germline CDR1 is SNHLY and CDR2 FYNNEI. V was cut by 8 bases and J by 10 bases, with 20 bases left in between. This CDR3 is CASSQRGGGGAFF. DNA for the CDR3: TGTGCCAGCTCTCAGCGGGGAGGAGGAGGAGCTTTCTTT. Filled out from reference TRBV2 and TRBJ1-1, the complete variable domain reads EPEVTQTPSHQVTQMGQEVILRCVPISNHLYFYWYRQILGQKVEFLVSFYNNEISEKSEIFDDQFSVERPDGSNFTLKIRSTKLEDSAMYFCASSQRGGGGAFFGQGTRLTVV.

This clone was seen a handful of times. The V and J genes are TRBV28 and TRBJ2-7; D tentatively fits TRBD1 or TRBD2 (6 bases each). The germline V gene encodes CDR1 MDHEN and CDR2 SYDVKM. V gave up 7 bases and J gave up 7 bases, with 17 bases separating them. This CDR3 comprises 13 residues. DNA of the CDR3: TGTGCCAGCACCTCCCGCAGGGGAGGAGAGCAGTACTTC. This encodes CASTSRRGGEQYF.

The V and J genes are TRBV7-8 and TRBJ2-1; 7 nucleotides align to TRBD2. CDR1 is SGHVS and CDR2 is FQNEAQ in the germline V gene. This CDR3 comprises 15 residues. Unmatched junction bases numbered 7, after V lost 5 bases and J lost 3 bases. CDR3 sequence (DNA): TGTGCCAGCAGCCCCCCGCAGCGGGACTACAATGAGCAGTTCTTC. Translation: CASSPPQRDYNEQFF. Based on the CDR3 plus reference TRBV7-8 and TRBJ2-1, the full variable domain is GAGVSQSPRYKVAKRGQDVALRCDPISGHVSLFWYQQALGQGPEFLTYFQNEAQLDKSGLPSDRFFAERPEGSVSTLKIQRTQQEDSAVYLCASSPPQRDYNEQFFGPGTRLTVL.

This clone occurred a few times. The chain couples TRBV5-4 to TRBJ1-1; 7 nucleotides line up with TRBD1. CDR1 is SGHNT, CDR2 YYREEE, per germline (reference sequence). The CDR3 loop spans 13 amino acids. V was pared by 3 bases and J by 5 bases, with 4 bases of the junction left unmatched. CDR3 in DNA: TGTGCCAGCAGCTCCATGACAGGGACTGAAGCTTTCTTT. As protein: CASSSMTGTEAFF.